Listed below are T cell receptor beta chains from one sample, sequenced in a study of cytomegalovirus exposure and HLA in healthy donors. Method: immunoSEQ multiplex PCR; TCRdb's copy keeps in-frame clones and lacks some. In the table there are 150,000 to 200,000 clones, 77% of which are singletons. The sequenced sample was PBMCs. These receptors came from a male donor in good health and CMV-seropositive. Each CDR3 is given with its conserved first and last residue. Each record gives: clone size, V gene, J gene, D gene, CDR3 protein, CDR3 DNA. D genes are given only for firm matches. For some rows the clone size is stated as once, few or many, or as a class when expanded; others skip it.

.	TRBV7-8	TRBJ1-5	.	CASSLVVDSSNQPQHF	TGTGCCAGCAGCCTAGTTGTGGACAGTAGCAATCAGCCCCAGCATTTT
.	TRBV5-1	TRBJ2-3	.	CASSISTDTQYF	TGCGCCAGCAGCATTAGTACAGATACGCAGTATTTT
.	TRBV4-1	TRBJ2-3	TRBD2	CASSQSPGGSGYTQYF	TGCGCCAGCAGCCAATCCCCGGGGGGGTCTGGATATACGCAGTATTTT
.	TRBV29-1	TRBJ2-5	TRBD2	CSVAGTTYGETQYF	TGCAGCGTCGCCGGGACTACCTACGGAGAGACCCAGTACTTC
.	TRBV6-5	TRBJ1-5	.	CASSLWGDQPQHF	TGTGCCAGCAGCCTGTGGGGGGATCAGCCCCAGCATTTT
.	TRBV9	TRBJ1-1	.	CASSVGGGSTEAFF	TGTGCCAGCAGCGTAGGGGGGGGGAGCACTGAAGCTTTCTTT
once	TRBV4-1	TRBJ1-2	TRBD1	CASSQDQGGSYGYTF	TGCGCCAGCAGCCAAGATCAGGGGGGAAGCTATGGCTACACCTTC
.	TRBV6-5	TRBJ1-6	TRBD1	CASTVDRGYSPLHF	TGTGCCAGCACCGTCGACAGGGGCTATTCACCCCTCCACTTT
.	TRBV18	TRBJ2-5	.	CASSPLYQETQYF	TGTGCCAGCTCACCCTTATACCAAGAGACCCAGTACTTC
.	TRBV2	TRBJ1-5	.	CASRVNEGANQPQHF	TGTGCCAGCAGGGTCAATGAGGGAGCAAATCAGCCCCAGCATTTT
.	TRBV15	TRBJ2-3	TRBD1	CATSRDQGDTQYF	TGTGCCACCAGCAGAGATCAGGGGGACACGCAGTATTTT
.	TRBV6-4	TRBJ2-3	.	CASSGVGGTDTQYF	TGTGCCAGTTCCGGTGTAGGGGGCACAGATACGCAGTATTTT
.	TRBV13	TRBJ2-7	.	CASSLGLLSGGSSYEQYF	TGTGCCAGCAGCTTAGGCTTACTCTCGGGGGGCAGCTCCTACGAGCAGTACTTC
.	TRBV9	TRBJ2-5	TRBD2	CASSGLAGGPGETQYF	TGTGCCAGCAGCGGGCTAGCGGGGGGGCCTGGGGAGACCCAGTACTTC